This TCR beta chain was identified during a study of cytomegalovirus exposure and HLA in healthy donors. This clone was recorded only once. PCR employed 60 Vbeta and 13 Jbeta primers. Study processing details: Roughly 76 million unique TCR beta chains, roughly 11 million of them shared, were counted by a later analysis. Clones were sequenced by immunoSEQ multiplex PCR, and TCRdb holds only the in-frame ones, with some missing. The DNA was the basis for D and trimming; V, J and clone size are from that table. The sample shows 60,000 to 70,000 clones, 60% to 80% of them seen only once. CDR1 is SGHRS, CDR2 YFSETQ, per germline. This CDR3 contains 15 residues. V lost 6 bases, J lost 1 base, and 16 bases lay in between.

The genes are TRBV5-1 and TRBJ1-1; perhaps TRBD1 as D (5 bases). The sample taken for sequencing was PBMCs. This clonotype originated in a man in his fifties or sixties in good health and CMV-seropositive. DNA of the CDR3: TGCGCCAGCACCCGCCCCGGACAAAAGAACACTGAAGCTTTCTTT. Its protein product is CASTRPGQKNTEAFF.